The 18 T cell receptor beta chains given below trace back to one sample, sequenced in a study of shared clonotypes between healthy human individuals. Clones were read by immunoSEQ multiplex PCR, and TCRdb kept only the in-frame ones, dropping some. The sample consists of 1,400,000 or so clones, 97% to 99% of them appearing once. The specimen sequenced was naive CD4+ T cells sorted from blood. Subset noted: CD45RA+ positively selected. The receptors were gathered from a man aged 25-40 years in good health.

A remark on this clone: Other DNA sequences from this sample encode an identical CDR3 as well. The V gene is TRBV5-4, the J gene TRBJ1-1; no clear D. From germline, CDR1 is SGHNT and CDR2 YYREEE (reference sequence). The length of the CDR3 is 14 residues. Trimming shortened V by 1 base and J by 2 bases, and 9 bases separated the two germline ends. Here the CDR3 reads CASSLSSANTEAFF. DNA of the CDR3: TGTGCCAGCAGCTTGTCATCAGCTAACACTGAAGCTTTCTTT.

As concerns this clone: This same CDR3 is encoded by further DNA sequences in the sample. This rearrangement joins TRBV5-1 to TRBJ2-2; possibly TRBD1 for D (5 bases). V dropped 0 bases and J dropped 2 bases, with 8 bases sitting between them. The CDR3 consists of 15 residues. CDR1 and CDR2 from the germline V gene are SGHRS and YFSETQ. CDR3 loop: CASSLAQGNTGELFF. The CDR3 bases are TGCGCCAGCAGCTTGGCGCAGGGTAACACCGGGGAGCTGTTTTTT.

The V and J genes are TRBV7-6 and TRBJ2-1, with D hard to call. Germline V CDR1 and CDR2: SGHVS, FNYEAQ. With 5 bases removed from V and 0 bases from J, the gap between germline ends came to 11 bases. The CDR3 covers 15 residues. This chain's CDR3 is CASSRTASSYNEQFF. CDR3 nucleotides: TGTGCCAGCAGCCGGACCGCCAGCTCCTACAATGAGCAGTTCTTC.

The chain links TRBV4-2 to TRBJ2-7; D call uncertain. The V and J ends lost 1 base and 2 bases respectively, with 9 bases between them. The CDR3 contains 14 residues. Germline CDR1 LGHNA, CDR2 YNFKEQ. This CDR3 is CASSQAVLAYEQYF. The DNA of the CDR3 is TGTGCCAGCAGCCAAGCTGTCCTAGCCTACGAGCAGTACTTC.

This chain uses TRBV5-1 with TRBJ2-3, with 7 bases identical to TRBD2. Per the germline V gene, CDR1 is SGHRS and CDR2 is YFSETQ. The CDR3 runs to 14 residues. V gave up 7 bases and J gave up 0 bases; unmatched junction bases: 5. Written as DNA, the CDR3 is TGCGCCAGCGCTAGCGGAGATAGCACAGATACGCAGTATTTT. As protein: CASASGDSTDTQYF.

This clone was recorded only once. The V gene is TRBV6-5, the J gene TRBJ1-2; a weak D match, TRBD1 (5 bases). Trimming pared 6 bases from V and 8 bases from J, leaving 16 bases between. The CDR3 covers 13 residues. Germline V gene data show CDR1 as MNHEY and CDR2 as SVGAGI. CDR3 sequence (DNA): TGTGCCAGCAGAGAAGGCCACAGGCCCGGCTACACCTTC. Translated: CASREGHRPGYTF.

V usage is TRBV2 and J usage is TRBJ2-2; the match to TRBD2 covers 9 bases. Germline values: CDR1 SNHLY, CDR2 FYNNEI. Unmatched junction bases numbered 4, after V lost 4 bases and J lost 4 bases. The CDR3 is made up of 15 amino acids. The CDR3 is CASSGGRAPTGELFF. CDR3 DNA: TGTGCCAGCAGTGGCGGGAGGGCCCCCACCGGGGAGCTGTTTTTT.

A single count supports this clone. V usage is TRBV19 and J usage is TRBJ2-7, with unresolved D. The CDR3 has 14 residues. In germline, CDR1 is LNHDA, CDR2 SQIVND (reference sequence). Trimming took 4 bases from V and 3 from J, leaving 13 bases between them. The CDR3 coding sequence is TGTGCCAGTAGTAAAAGTCCGCGGAACTACGAGCAGTACTTC. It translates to CASSKSPRNYEQYF.

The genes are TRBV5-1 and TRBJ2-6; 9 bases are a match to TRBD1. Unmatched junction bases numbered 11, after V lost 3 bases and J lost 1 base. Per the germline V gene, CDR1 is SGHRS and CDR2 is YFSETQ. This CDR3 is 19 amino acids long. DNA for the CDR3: TGCGCCAGCAGCTCCAACCGGGACAGGGTGACTTCTGGGGCCAACGTCCTGACTTTC. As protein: CASSSNRDRVTSGANVLTF. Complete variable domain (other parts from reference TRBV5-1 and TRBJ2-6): KAGVTQTPRYLIKTRGQQVTLSCSPISGHRSVSWYQQTPGQGLQFLFEYFSETQRNKGNFPGRFSGRQFSNSRSEMNVSTLELGDSALYLCASSSNRDRVTSGANVLTFGAGSRLTVL.

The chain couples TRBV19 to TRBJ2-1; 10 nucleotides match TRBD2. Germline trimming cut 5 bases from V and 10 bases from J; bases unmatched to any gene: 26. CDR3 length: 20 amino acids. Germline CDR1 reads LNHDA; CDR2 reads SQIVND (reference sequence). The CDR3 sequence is CASSWWGKTGSGRAQEEQFF. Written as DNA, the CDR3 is TGTGCCAGTAGTTGGTGGGGAAAGACGGGAAGCGGGAGGGCTCAGGAGGAGCAGTTCTTC.

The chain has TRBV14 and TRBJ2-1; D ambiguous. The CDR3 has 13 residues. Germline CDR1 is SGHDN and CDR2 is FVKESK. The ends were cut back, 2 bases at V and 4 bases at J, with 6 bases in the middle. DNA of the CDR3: TGTGCCAGCAGCCAATTGGATTACAATGAGCAGTTCTTC. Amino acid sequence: CASSQLDYNEQFF.

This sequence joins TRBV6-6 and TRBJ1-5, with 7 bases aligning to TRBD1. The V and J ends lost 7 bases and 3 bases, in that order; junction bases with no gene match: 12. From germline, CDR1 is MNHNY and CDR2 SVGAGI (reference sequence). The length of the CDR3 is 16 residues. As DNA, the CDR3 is TGTGCCAGCACCCCAGGGAGACAGGGCGCCAATCAGCCCCAGCATTTT. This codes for CASTPGRQGANQPQHF.

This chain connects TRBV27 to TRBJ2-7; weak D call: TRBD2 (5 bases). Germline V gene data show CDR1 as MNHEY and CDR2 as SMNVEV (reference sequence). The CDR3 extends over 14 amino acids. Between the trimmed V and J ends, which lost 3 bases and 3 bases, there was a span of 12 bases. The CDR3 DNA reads TGTGCCAGCAGTTTGAAGGACTCAAACTACGAGCAGTACTTC. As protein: CASSLKDSNYEQYF.

CDR3 sequence reads: CASSHSGSIVYNEQFF. The DNA for the CDR3 is TGTGCCAGCAGTCATAGCGGGAGTATAGTCTACAATGAGCAGTTCTTC. The V call is TRBV28, the J call TRBJ2-1, with 9 bases matching TRBD2. CDR3 length: 16 residues. With V trimmed by 5 bases and J by 3 bases, 8 bases remained unmatched. Germline CDR1 MDHEN, CDR2 SYDVKM.

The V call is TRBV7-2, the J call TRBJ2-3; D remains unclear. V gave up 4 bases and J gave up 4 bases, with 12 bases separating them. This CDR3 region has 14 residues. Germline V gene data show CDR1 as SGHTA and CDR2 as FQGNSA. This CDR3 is CASSSIGRPDTQYF. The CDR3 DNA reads TGTGCCAGCAGCTCCATAGGAAGGCCAGATACGCAGTATTTT.

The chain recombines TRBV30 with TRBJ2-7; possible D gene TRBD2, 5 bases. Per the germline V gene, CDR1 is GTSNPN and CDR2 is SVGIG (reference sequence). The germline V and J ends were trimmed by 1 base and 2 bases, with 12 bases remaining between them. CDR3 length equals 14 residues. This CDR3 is CAWSAASGTYEQYF. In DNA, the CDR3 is TGTGCCTGGAGTGCGGCAAGCGGAACCTACGAGCAGTACTTC.

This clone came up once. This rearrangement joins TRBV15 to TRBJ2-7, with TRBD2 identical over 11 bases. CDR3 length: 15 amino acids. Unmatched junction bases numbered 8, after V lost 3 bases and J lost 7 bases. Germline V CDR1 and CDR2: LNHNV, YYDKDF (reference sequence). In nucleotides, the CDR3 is TGTGCCACCAGCAGGGATAGCGGGAGGGCCAGAGAGCAGTACTTC. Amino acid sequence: CATSRDSGRAREQYF.

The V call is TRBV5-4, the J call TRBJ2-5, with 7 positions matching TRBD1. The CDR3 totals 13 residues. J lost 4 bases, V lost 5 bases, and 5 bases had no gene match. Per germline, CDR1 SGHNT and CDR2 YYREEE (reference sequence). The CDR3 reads CASRGTGVETQYF. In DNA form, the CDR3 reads TGTGCCAGCAGGGGAACAGGGGTAGAGACCCAGTACTTC.